This entry lists 7 T cell receptor beta chains sequenced from one sample in a study of blood T cell repertoires in COVID-19. Sequencing used immunoSEQ multiplex PCR; TCRdb keeps in-frame clones, though not all of them. Counted here are about 300,000 clones, 70% to 90% occurring once; the ten biggest clones make up over 9.5%. Material: PBMCs or T cells enriched from blood (not recorded which). These receptor sequences come from a woman between 18 and 29 years old who had recovered from COVID-19.

The gene calls are TRBV5-8 and TRBJ1-2, with TRBD1 matching 9 bases. Germline values: CDR1 SGHTS, CDR2 YDEGEE. The CDR3 has 15 amino acids. J gave up 7 bases and V 4 bases, and 11 bases lay outside the gene matches. CDR3 coding DNA: TGTGCCAGCAGCAGGGACAGGGCATCAGTCTTTGGCTACACCTTC. The encoded protein is CASSRDRASVFGYTF. The full variable domain, with the rest looked up from reference TRBV5-8 and TRBJ1-2, is EAGVTQSPTHLIKTRGQQATLRCSPISGHTSVYWYQQALGLGLQFLLWYDEGEERNRGNFPPRFSGRQFPNYSSELNVNALELEDSALYLCASSRDRASVFGYTFGSGTRLTVV.

The chain carries TRBV24-1 and TRBJ2-3, with TRBD2 as a possible D gene (8 bases). The CDR3 runs 19 residues. Germline V gene lookup returns CDR1 KGHDR and CDR2 SFDVKD. V dropped 2 bases and J dropped 0 bases, with 20 bases sitting between them. CDR3 sequence: CATSDYRGRIAGSTDTQYF. In DNA, the CDR3 is TGTGCCACCAGTGATTACAGGGGTAGGATAGCGGGGAGCACAGATACGCAGTATTTT.

This chain uses TRBV24-1 with TRBJ2-3, with TRBD1 matching 9 bases. The CDR3 is 17 residues long. J gave up 4 bases and V 2 bases, and 9 bases lay outside the gene matches. The germline V gene has CDR1 KGHDR and CDR2 SFDVKD. In DNA form, the CDR3 reads TGTGCCACCAGTGATTGGACAGGGGACGAGGGGGCAGATACGCAGTATTTT. Its translation: CATSDWTGDEGADTQYF.

V usage is TRBV5-1 and J usage is TRBJ1-6; a weak D match, TRBD1 (5 bases). The CDR3 is made up of 14 amino acids. The germline gives CDR1 SGHRS, CDR2 YFSETQ. Between the trimmed V and J ends, which lost 7 bases and 7 bases, there was a span of 15 bases. CDR3 DNA sequence: TGCGCCAGCGGGTTTGAGGCAGGGAATTCACCCCTCCACTTT. This translates into CASGFEAGNSPLHF. The complete variable domain, with remaining parts taken from reference TRBV5-1 and TRBJ1-6, reads KAGVTQTPRYLIKTRGQQVTLSCSPISGHRSVSWYQQTPGQGLQFLFEYFSETQRNKGNFPGRFSGRQFSNSRSEMNVSTLELGDSALYLCASGFEAGNSPLHFGNGTRLTVT.

The chain joins TRBV9 to TRBJ2-1, with D possibly being TRBD2 (6 bases). V lost 0 bases and J 10 bases, leaving 17 bases between the germline ends. From germline, CDR1 is SGDLS and CDR2 YYNGEE. This CDR3 comprises 15 residues. CDR3 nucleotides: TGTGCCAGCAGCGTAGGGGGGGACCCCCCAAGAGAGCAGTTCTTC. It translates to CASSVGGDPPREQFF.

About this clone itself: At one end, the junction sequence differs from germline, possibly due to a read error. CDR3 amino acids: CTSSLQGDTEAFF. The CDR3 nucleotides are TGTACCAGCAGCCTCCAGGGGGACACTGAAGCTTTCTTT. This chain joins TRBV7-3 and TRBJ1-1; 7 bases are a match to TRBD1. Germline V CDR1 and CDR2: SGHTA, FQGTGA. This CDR3 spans 13 amino acids. The entire variable domain, with the rest obtained from reference TRBV7-3 and TRBJ1-1, is as follows: GAGVSQTPSNKVTEKGKYVELRCDPISGHTALYWYRQSLGQGPEFLIYFQGTGAADDSGLPNDRFFAVRPEGSVSTLKIQRTERGDSAVYLCTSSLQGDTEAFFGQGTRLTVV.

The chain carries TRBV19 and TRBJ1-1; a weak D match, TRBD1 (6 bases). The CDR3 runs to 13 residues. Germline V lookup: CDR1 LNHDA, CDR2 SQIVND (reference sequence). V lost 7 bases and J lost 4, with 13 bases in between. The CDR3 loop reads CASNRARGTEAFF. The DNA for the CDR3 is TGTGCCAGTAACAGGGCCAGGGGCACTGAAGCTTTCTTT.